Below are 9 T cell receptor beta chains sequenced from a single sample in a study of cytomegalovirus exposure and HLA in healthy donors. Amplification used 60 Vbeta primers and 13 Jbeta primers. Sequencing used immunoSEQ multiplex PCR; TCRdb keeps in-frame clones, though not all of them. Its table lists under 200,000 clones. Sequencing was performed on PBMCs. The origin of the receptors is a woman in her late teens or twenties in good health and CMV-seropositive.

The chain is built from TRBV19 and TRBJ1-1; 7 nucleotides agree with TRBD1. The CDR3 length is 14 residues. Trimming cost V 6 bases and J 2 bases; bases outside gene matches: 6. The germline V gene has CDR1 LNHDA and CDR2 SQIVND (reference sequence). The CDR3 bases are TGTGCCAGTAGACTAGGGACAGAAAACACTGAAGCTTTCTTT. Translated: CASRLGTENTEAFF.

Comment on this clone: Other DNA sequences in the same sample also yield this CDR3. The chain uses TRBV10-3 and TRBJ1-1; 7 bases agree with TRBD1. The CDR3 spans 10 residues. Germline CDR1 and CDR2: ENHRY and SYGVKD. The CDR3: CATGEVEAFF. The DNA for the CDR3 is TGTGCAACAGGGGAAGTAGAAGCTTTCTTT.

The CDR3 DNA reads TGTGCCAGCAGTTCAAGACAGGGCATTAGTTACGAGCAGTACTTC. It encodes CASSSRQGISYEQYF. The chain employs TRBV6-6 and TRBJ2-7; 7 nucleotides match TRBD1. Germline V gene lookup returns CDR1 MNHNY and CDR2 SVGAGI (reference sequence). With 4 bases clipped from V and 4 bases from J, the junction kept 10 bases outside the gene matches. CDR3 length: 15 residues.

A note on this clone: Different DNA sequences within this sample yield the same CDR3. This chain uses TRBV7-8 with TRBJ2-5; D unclear. This CDR3 has 11 amino acids. The germline V and J ends were trimmed by 5 bases and 5 bases, with 6 bases remaining between them. Germline lookup yields CDR1 SGHVS and CDR2 FQNEAQ. As DNA, the CDR3 is TGTGCCAGCAGCCCCGGGGAGACCCAGTACTTC. Translation gives CASSPGETQYF.

The V call is TRBV10-3, the J call TRBJ1-5; D is possibly TRBD1 (6 bases). Trimming left V 2 bases short and J 1 base short, with 9 bases between. Germline loops: CDR1 ENHRY, CDR2 SYGVKD. CDR3 size: 15 residues. Here the CDR3 reads CAISEGTRSNQPQHF. CDR3 DNA: TGTGCCATCAGTGAGGGGACACGGAGCAATCAGCCCCAGCATTTT.

The rearrangement uses TRBV6-6 and TRBJ1-2; D gene uncertain. From germline, CDR1 is MNHNY and CDR2 SVGAGI (reference sequence). With 5 bases removed from V and 1 base from J, the gap between germline ends came to 11 bases. The CDR3 runs to 14 residues. The CDR3, as DNA: TGTGCCAGCAGTCTGGAGGGCCTTAACTATGGCTACACCTTC. It codes for CASSLEGLNYGYTF.

The V gene is TRBV15, the J gene TRBJ1-4, with D possibly being TRBD1 (6 bases). Germline V CDR1 and CDR2: LNHNV, YYDKDF (reference sequence). The CDR3 runs 15 residues. The ends were cut back, 1 base at V and 5 bases at J, with 11 bases in the middle. In DNA form, the CDR3 reads TGTGCCACCAGCAGAGGGGGGCGGGAGAATGAAAAACTGTTTTTT. Protein product: CATSRGGRENEKLFF.

The chain employs TRBV19 and TRBJ2-7; maybe TRBD2 (5 bases). Germline assignment: CDR1 LNHDA and CDR2 SQIVND (reference sequence). CDR3 length: 12 amino acids. The V end lost 1 base, the J end lost 4 bases, and 5 bases lay between the germline ends. The CDR3 sequence: CASSIGGYEQYF. DNA of the CDR3: TGTGCCAGTAGTATAGGAGGGTACGAGCAGTACTTC. Drawing the rest from reference TRBV19 and TRBJ2-7, the complete variable domain is DGGITQSPKYLFRKEGQNVTLSCEQNLNHDAMYWYRQDPGQGLRLIYYSQIVNDFQKGDIAEGYSVSREKKESFPLTVTSAQKNPTAFYLCASSIGGYEQYFGPGTRLTVT.

The chain has TRBV6-5 and TRBJ2-2, with a tentative D call TRBD1 (5 bases). Germline CDR1 reads MNHEY; CDR2 reads SVGAGI. This CDR3 is built from 13 residues. The V gene lost 2 bases and the J gene lost 8 bases, with 9 bases spanning the gap. CDR3 bases: TGTGCCAGCAGTTACCAGGGTATGGGGGAGCTGTTTTTT. Protein: CASSYQGMGELFF.